This TCR beta chain was recorded in a study of T cells after yellow fever vaccination. Across the whole study: Any fraction with a low cell number was prepared using SMART-Seq v4 Ultra Low Input. Points from the study as a whole: Once the booster was given, most primary-vaccination clones reappeared, at just over 95% for CD4 and over 75% for CD8.

At least ten counts were recorded for this clonotype. The antigen remains unidentified. The length of the CDR3 is 17 residues. The junction had 9 bases not matched to a gene; V was cut back by 4 bases and J by 1 base. Germline V CDR1 and CDR2: SGHAT, FQNNGV. MiXCR was run by TCRdb on the 5' RACE reads, yielding one entry per CDR3 protein. The sample consists of some 320,000 distinct CDR3 sequences, 4.1% of them appearing once. This TCR derives from a man younger than 30 who received the YFV17D yellow fever vaccine. The V call is TRBV11-2, the J call TRBJ2-1, with TRBD2 matching over 8 bases. Sequencing was performed on PBMCs, taken 5 days after the yellow fever booster vaccination. For the CDR3, the DNA is TGTGCCAGCAGCTCCGGCCCGGGACTAGGGTCCTACAATGAGCAGTTCTTC. This encodes CASSSGPGLGSYNEQFF.